These 27 T cell receptor beta chains came from one sample sequenced in a study of shared clonotypes between healthy human individuals. The protocol was immunoSEQ multiplex PCR, while the TCRdb copy is restricted to in-frame clones and leaves out a portion. The sample consists of about 2.2 million clones, over 85% of them appearing once. Selected positively for CCR7 and CD45RO-negative, naive CD8 cells excluded terminally differentiated effector memory CD45RA+ cells. Input material: naive CD8+ T cells from PBMCs. These receptors were taken from a man younger than 35 in good health. Some clones in this sample may be carry-over from other donors' samples.

This sequence joins TRBV28 and TRBJ1-4; D gene unclear. The V gene lost 5 bases and the J gene lost 8 bases, with 15 bases spanning the gap. CDR3 length equals 14 residues. Germline V lookup: CDR1 MDHEN, CDR2 SYDVKM. The chain's CDR3 is CASSPPWPGEKLFF. DNA of the CDR3: TGTGCCAGCAGTCCACCTTGGCCTGGGGAAAAACTGTTTTTT. The full variable domain, in which reference TRBV28 and TRBJ1-4 provide the parts outside the CDR3, is DVKVTQSSRYLVKRTGEKVFLECVQDMDHENMFWYRQDPGLGLRLIYFSYDVKMKEKGDIPEGYSVSREKKERFSLILESASTNQTSMYLCASSPPWPGEKLFFGSGTQLSVL.

This chain connects TRBV9 to TRBJ2-1; D perhaps matches TRBD2 (5 bases). V lost 3 bases and J 2 bases, leaving 9 bases between the germline ends. The CDR3 is made up of 14 amino acids. Germline V gene data show CDR1 as SGDLS and CDR2 as YYNGEE. Here the CDR3 reads CASSGRRAYNEQFF. The CDR3 region has the DNA TGTGCCAGCAGCGGCCGGCGGGCCTACAATGAGCAGTTCTTC.

This chain connects TRBV29-1 to TRBJ2-7; 7 positions match TRBD2. Losses at the gene ends were 4 bases for V and 2 bases for J; bases not matched to a gene: 5. The CDR3 is 13 residues long. Germline V CDR1 and CDR2: SQVTM, ANQGSEA. CDR3 protein: CSVGPRGAYEQYF. CDR3 coding DNA: TGCAGCGTTGGTCCCCGGGGGGCCTACGAGCAGTACTTC.

This chain joins TRBV6-1 and TRBJ1-4; no clear D. This CDR3 is built from 11 residues. V dropped 6 bases and J dropped 16 bases, with 15 bases sitting between them. The germline V gene has CDR1 MNHNS and CDR2 SASEGT. CDR3 in DNA: TGTGCCAGCAGCGACGGAGGAAACCAGTTTTTT. This codes for CASSDGGNQFF.

Concerning this clone itself: Other DNA sequences in this specimen translate into the identical CDR3. This chain links TRBV9 with TRBJ2-2, with D uncertain. V was pared by 1 base and J by 5 bases, with 6 bases between. The CDR3 is made up of 13 amino acids. Germline V gene lookup returns CDR1 SGDLS and CDR2 YYNGEE. The CDR3 coding sequence is TGTGCCAGCAGCGTACCGCGGACCGGGGAGCTGTTTTTT. Its protein product is CASSVPRTGELFF.

The gene calls are TRBV5-6 and TRBJ2-5; possibly TRBD2 for D (5 bases). Germline assignment: CDR1 SGHDT and CDR2 YYEEEE. V gave up 4 bases and J gave up 7 bases, with 20 bases separating them. CDR3 length: 15 amino acids. CDR3 region: CASSPSVGVGATQYF. As DNA, the CDR3 is TGTGCCAGCAGCCCAAGTGTCGGGGTGGGAGCGACCCAGTACTTC.

This clone was detected only once. CDR3 sequence (DNA): TGTGCCAGCAGTGGGTCGACAGGGAATGCTGAAGCTTTCTTT. It yields the protein CASSGSTGNAEAFF. V is TRBV25-1 and J is TRBJ1-1; 7 bases agree with TRBD1. This CDR3 is 14 amino acids long. CDR1 MGHDK and CDR2 SYGVNS come from the germline V gene. Germline trimming cut 4 bases from V and 6 bases from J; bases unmatched to any gene: 8.

A remark on this clone: This CDR3 is also generated by other DNA sequences in the sample. The chain uses TRBV9 and TRBJ2-7; possibly TRBD2 for D (5 bases). This CDR3 is built from 12 residues. V lost 5 bases, J lost 2 bases, and 8 bases lay in between. The germline CDR1 and CDR2 sequences are SGDLS and YYNGEE. CDR3 DNA sequence: TGTGCCAGCAGTTCGGGGACCTACGAGCAGTACTTC. It codes for CASSSGTYEQYF.

A word on this clone: Other nucleotide sequences in the sample specify the same CDR3. The chain employs TRBV28 and TRBJ1-1; tentative D call: TRBD1 (6 bases). Germline V gives CDR1 MDHEN, CDR2 SYDVKM. The CDR3 is 15 amino acids. The V end was cut by 6 bases, the J end by 0 bases, with 14 bases between. This CDR3 is CASSTYREVNTEAFF. The CDR3, as DNA: TGTGCCAGCAGCACATACAGGGAGGTGAACACTGAAGCTTTCTTT.

The chain employs TRBV11-2 and TRBJ2-1, with 10 bases fitting TRBD2. This CDR3 contains 15 residues. Germline V lookup: CDR1 SGHAT, CDR2 FQNNGV. With V trimmed by 1 base and J by 5 bases, 2 bases remained unmatched. The DNA of the CDR3 is TGTGCCAGCAGCTTAGTGCTAGCGGGAGACAATGAGCAGTTCTTC. Translating gives CASSLVLAGDNEQFF.

CDR3 in DNA: TGCGCCAGCAGCCAAGATACGAGGGGTCCTACCTACGCTGAGCAGTACTTC. It encodes CASSQDTRGPTYAEQYF. The chain couples TRBV4-1 to TRBJ2-7; either TRBD1 or TRBD2 may fit D (5 bases each). The germline V gene encodes CDR1 MGHRA and CDR2 YSYEKL. Trimming stripped 0 bases from V and 7 bases from J, with 22 bases between. The CDR3 spans 17 residues.

This clone occurred a few times. The rearrangement links TRBV7-8 to TRBJ1-5, with D tentatively TRBD1 (5 bases). This CDR3 is 13 amino acids long. Per germline, CDR1 SGHVS and CDR2 FQNEAQ. Trimming pared 4 bases from V and 7 bases from J, leaving 11 bases between. As DNA, the CDR3 is TGTGCCAGCAGCTCCTCCAGGGTCCAGCCCCAGCATTTT. Its translation is CASSSSRVQPQHF.

This chain joins TRBV19 and TRBJ2-5; 7 bases match TRBD1. From germline, CDR1 is LNHDA and CDR2 SQIVND (reference sequence). The CDR3 sequence is 14 residues long. The V and J ends lost 4 bases and 5 bases, in that order; junction bases with no gene match: 7. The CDR3 DNA is TGTGCCAGTAGTACGTACAGGGGAACGGAGACCCAGTACTTC. It specifies CASSTYRGTETQYF.

Details on this clone: The same CDR3 arises from other DNA sequences in this sample as well. The V and J genes are TRBV4-1 and TRBJ1-2; D might be TRBD1 (5 bases). The germline V gene encodes CDR1 MGHRA and CDR2 YSYEKL. V gave up 0 bases and J gave up 5 bases, with 13 bases separating them. This CDR3 comprises 15 residues. CDR3 amino acids: CASSQDRGTAYGYTF. In DNA form, the CDR3 reads TGCGCCAGCAGCCAAGATCGGGGGACGGCTTATGGCTACACCTTC.

This clone was counted a single time. This sequence joins TRBV7-8 and TRBJ2-1; D gene ambiguous. CDR3 size: 13 residues. The germline V and J ends were trimmed by 1 base and 6 bases, with 7 bases remaining between them. CDR1 is SGHVS, CDR2 FQNEAQ, per germline. In DNA, the CDR3 is TGTGCCAGCAGCTTAGGGCGTTCCAATGAGCAGTTCTTC. It specifies CASSLGRSNEQFF.

This chain connects TRBV7-3 to TRBJ1-2; 9 bases agree with TRBD1. The V gene's germline CDR1 is SGHTA and CDR2 FQGTGA. The V segment lost 3 bases and the J segment 4 bases; nucleotides outside the gene matches: 6. This CDR3 region has 15 residues. CDR3 in DNA: TGTGCCAGCAGCTTCACAGGGGGCGGCAGCTATGGCTACACCTTC. Protein product: CASSFTGGGSYGYTF.

The CDR3 coding sequence is TGTGCCAGCAGTCCTCGGGACAGCCACAATGAGCAGTTCTTC. Residues: CASSPRDSHNEQFF. The chain combines TRBV28 with TRBJ2-1; 7 bases line up with TRBD1. Unmatched junction bases numbered 6, after V lost 5 bases and J lost 5 bases. Germline loops: CDR1 MDHEN, CDR2 SYDVKM. CDR3 length: 14 amino acids.

The chain uses TRBV7-8 and TRBJ2-2; D not resolved. The CDR3 spans 17 residues. CDR1 SGHVS and CDR2 FQNEAQ come from the germline V gene. V lost 0 bases to trimming and J lost 5 bases, with 16 bases between them. In DNA form, the CDR3 reads TGTGCCAGCAGCTTAGCTTTCGGTCAGGACGTGACCGGGGAGCTGTTTTTT. It specifies CASSLAFGQDVTGELFF.

In regard to this clone: This specimen includes other DNA sequences encoding the same CDR3. V usage is TRBV27 and J usage is TRBJ2-7; D uncertain. The V gene's germline CDR1 is MNHEY and CDR2 SMNVEV (reference sequence). The CDR3 is 13 amino acids. The germline V and J ends were trimmed by 3 bases and 4 bases, with 10 bases remaining between them. CDR3 amino acids: CASSLSARYEQYF. For the CDR3, the DNA is TGTGCCAGCAGTTTGTCAGCGCGGTACGAGCAGTACTTC.

The chain combines TRBV11-2 with TRBJ1-1; D not resolved. CDR1 and CDR2 from the germline V gene are SGHAT and FQNNGV. This CDR3 has 15 amino acids. V lost 2 bases and J 0 bases, leaving 10 bases between the germline ends. CDR3 in amino acids: CASSLSPAMNTEAFF. CDR3 DNA sequence: TGTGCCAGCAGCTTATCCCCAGCGATGAACACTGAAGCTTTCTTT.

The V gene is TRBV30, the J gene TRBJ1-5; D gene unclear. V was clipped by 1 base and J by 7 bases, with 17 bases between them. The CDR3 covers 15 residues. Germline-derived CDR1 and CDR2 are GTSNPN and SVGIG (reference sequence). Here the CDR3 reads CAWSDGPGAGQPQHF. The CDR3 nucleotides read TGTGCCTGGAGTGACGGGCCAGGAGCAGGACAGCCCCAGCATTTT.

The V call is TRBV28, the J call TRBJ1-2; D remains unclear. CDR1 and CDR2 from the germline V gene are MDHEN and SYDVKM. This CDR3 region has 14 residues. The V gene lost 5 bases and the J gene lost 4 bases, with 14 bases spanning the gap. CDR3 sequence reads: CASSPGSSSYGYTF. DNA of the CDR3: TGTGCCAGCAGTCCGGGCTCTTCATCCTATGGCTACACCTTC.

This chain joins TRBV7-6 and TRBJ2-3, with TRBD1 as a possible D gene (6 bases). Germline V gives CDR1 SGHVS, CDR2 FNYEAQ. V was pared by 3 bases and J by 1 base, with 11 bases between. The CDR3 totals 15 residues. As DNA, the CDR3 is TGTGCCAGCAGCTTCCCAGGGGCCGGCACAGATACGCAGTATTTT. Translated, it gives CASSFPGAGTDTQYF.

The J gene is TRBJ2-1, the V gene TRBV5-1, with TRBD2 identical over 9 bases. The V gene's germline CDR1 is SGHRS and CDR2 YFSETQ. The V gene end was trimmed by 3 bases and the J gene end by 4 bases; junction bases not matched to a gene: 8. CDR3 length equals 16 residues. This CDR3 is CASSYPRLADYNEQFF. The CDR3 region has the DNA TGCGCCAGCAGCTACCCCCGACTAGCGGATTACAATGAGCAGTTCTTC.

Here the CDR3 reads CATHTRTGELFF. The DNA of the CDR3 is TGTGCCACTCATACCCGAACCGGGGAGCTGTTTTTT. The rearrangement uses TRBV19 and TRBJ2-2; unclear D gene. V gave up 10 bases and J gave up 5 bases, with 11 bases separating them. The CDR3 has 12 residues. The germline V gene encodes CDR1 LNHDA and CDR2 SQIVND (reference sequence). The full variable domain, rest sourced from reference TRBV19 and TRBJ2-2, is DGGITQSPKYLFRKEGQNVTLSCEQNLNHDAMYWYRQDPGQGLRLIYYSQIVNDFQKGDIAEGYSVSREKKESFPLTVTSAQKNPTAFYLCATHTRTGELFFGEGSRLTVL.

Worth noting for this clone: The sample carries other DNA sequences with the same CDR3. The chain links TRBV4-3 to TRBJ2-7; TRBD2 might be the D (5 bases). Trimming stripped 0 bases from V and 1 base from J, with 10 bases between. The CDR3 has 15 amino acids. Germline V gene data show CDR1 as LGHNA and CDR2 as YSLEER. The CDR3 spells CASSQDRDSSYEQYF. CDR3 bases: TGCGCCAGCAGCCAAGATCGGGATAGTTCCTACGAGCAGTACTTC.

The CDR3 region has the DNA TGTGCCAGCAGTTTATCAGGGGCTACCTATGGCTACACCTTC. Translated, it gives CASSLSGATYGYTF. The chain combines TRBV27 with TRBJ1-2; weak D call: TRBD1 (5 bases). V dropped 0 bases and J dropped 4 bases, with 9 bases sitting between them. This CDR3 has 14 amino acids. The germline V gene encodes CDR1 MNHEY and CDR2 SMNVEV (reference sequence).